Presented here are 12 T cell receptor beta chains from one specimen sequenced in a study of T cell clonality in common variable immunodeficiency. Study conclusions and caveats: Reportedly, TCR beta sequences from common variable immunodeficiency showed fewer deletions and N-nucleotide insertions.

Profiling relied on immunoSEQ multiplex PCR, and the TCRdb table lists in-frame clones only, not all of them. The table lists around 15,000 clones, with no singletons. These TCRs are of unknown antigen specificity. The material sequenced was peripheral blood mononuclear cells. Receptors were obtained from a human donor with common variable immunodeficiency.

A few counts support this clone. CDR3 sequence: CASSSQPGTGAYGYTF. CDR3 DNA, as far as it was read: TGTGCCAGCAGCTCCCAGCCAGGGACAGGGGCCTATGGC. The chain couples TRBV7-3 to TRBJ1-2, with 10 bases identical to TRBD1. The read halts 3 residues ahead of the CDR3 end, with the missing end drawn from the germline J gene. This CDR3 region has 16 residues. The V segment lost 4 bases and the J segment 4 bases; nucleotides outside the gene matches: 9. In germline, CDR1 is SGHTA, CDR2 FQGTGA. The variable domain in full, completed from reference TRBV7-3 and TRBJ1-2, reads GAGVSQTPSNKVTEKGKYVELRCDPISGHTALYWYRQSLGQGPEFLIYFQGTGAADDSGLPNDRFFAVRPEGSVSTLKIQRTERGDSAVYLCASSSQPGTGAYGYTFGSGTRLTVV.

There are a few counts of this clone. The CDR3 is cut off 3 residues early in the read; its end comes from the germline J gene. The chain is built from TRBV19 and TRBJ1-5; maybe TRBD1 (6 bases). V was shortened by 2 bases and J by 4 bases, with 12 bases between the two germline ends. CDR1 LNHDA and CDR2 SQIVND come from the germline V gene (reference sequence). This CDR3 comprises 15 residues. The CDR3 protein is CASSIIRGENQPQHF. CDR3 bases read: TGTGCCAGTAGTATAATCAGGGGAGAGAATCAGCCC.

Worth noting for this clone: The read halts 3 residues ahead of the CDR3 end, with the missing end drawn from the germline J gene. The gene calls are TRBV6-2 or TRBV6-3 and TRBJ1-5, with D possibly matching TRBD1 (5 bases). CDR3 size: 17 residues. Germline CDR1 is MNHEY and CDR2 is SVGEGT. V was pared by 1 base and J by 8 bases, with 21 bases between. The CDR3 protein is CASSYYPAGSKAEPQHF. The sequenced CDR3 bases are TGTGCCAGCAGTTACTACCCTGCAGGGTCAAAGGCGGAGCCC.

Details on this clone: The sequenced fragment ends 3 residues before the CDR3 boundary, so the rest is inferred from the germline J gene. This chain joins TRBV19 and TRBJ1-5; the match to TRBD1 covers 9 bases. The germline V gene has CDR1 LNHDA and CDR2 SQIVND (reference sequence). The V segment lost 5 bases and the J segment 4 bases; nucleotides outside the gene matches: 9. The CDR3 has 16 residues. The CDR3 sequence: CASSPRTGAWNQPQHF. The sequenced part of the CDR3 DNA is TGTGCCAGTAGTCCACGGACAGGGGCTTGGAATCAGCCC. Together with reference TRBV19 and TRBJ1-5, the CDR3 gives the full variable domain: DGGITQSPKYLFRKEGQNVTLSCEQNLNHDAMYWYRQDPGQGLRLIYYSQIVNDFQKGDIAEGYSVSREKKESFPLTVTSAQKNPTAFYLCASSPRTGAWNQPQHFGDGTRLSIL.

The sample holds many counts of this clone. The DNA read from the CDR3 is TGTGCCAGCAGCGGGCTGACAGGGGTTGAG. Translation gives CASSGLTGVE. The entire CDR3 protein is CASSGLTGVEQFF. This rearrangement joins TRBV2 to TRBJ2-1; TRBD1 matches at 8 bases. The CDR3 is cut off 3 residues early in the read; its end comes from the germline J gene. The germline V gene encodes CDR1 SNHLY and CDR2 FYNNEI. The length of the CDR3 is 13 residues. V was pared by 6 bases and J by 9 bases, with 7 bases of the junction left unmatched.

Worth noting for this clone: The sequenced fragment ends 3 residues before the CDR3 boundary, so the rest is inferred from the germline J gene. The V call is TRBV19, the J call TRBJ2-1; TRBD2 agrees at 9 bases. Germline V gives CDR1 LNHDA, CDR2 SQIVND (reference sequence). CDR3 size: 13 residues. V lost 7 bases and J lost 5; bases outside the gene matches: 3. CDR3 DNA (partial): TGTGCCAGTAACCCTAGCGGGAACAATGAG. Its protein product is CASNPSGNNE. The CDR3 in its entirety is CASNPSGNNEQFF.

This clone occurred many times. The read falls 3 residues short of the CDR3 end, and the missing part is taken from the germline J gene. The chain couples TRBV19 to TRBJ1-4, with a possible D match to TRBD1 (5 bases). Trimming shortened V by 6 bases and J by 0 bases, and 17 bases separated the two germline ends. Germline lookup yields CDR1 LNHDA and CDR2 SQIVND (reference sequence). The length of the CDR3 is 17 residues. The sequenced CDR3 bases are TGTGCCAGTAGCGATCGGCAGGGTCGCACAACTAATGAAAAA. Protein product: CASSDRQGRTTNEK. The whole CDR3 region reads CASSDRQGRTTNEKLFF.

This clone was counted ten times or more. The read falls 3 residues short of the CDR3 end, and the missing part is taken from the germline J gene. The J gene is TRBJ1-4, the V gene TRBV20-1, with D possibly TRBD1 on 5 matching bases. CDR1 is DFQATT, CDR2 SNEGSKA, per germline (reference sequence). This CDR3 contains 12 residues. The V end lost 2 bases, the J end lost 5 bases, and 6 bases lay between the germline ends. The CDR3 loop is CSARRGNEKLFF. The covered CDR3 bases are TGCAGTGCTAGACGGGGGAATGAAAAA.

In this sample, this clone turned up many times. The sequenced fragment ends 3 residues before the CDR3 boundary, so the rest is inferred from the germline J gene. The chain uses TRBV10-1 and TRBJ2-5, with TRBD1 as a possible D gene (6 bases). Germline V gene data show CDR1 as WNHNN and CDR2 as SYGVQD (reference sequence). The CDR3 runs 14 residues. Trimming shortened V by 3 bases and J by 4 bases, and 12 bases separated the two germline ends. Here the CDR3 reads CASSDNREGETQYF. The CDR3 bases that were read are TGCGCCAGCAGTGATAACAGGGAAGGAGAGACC.

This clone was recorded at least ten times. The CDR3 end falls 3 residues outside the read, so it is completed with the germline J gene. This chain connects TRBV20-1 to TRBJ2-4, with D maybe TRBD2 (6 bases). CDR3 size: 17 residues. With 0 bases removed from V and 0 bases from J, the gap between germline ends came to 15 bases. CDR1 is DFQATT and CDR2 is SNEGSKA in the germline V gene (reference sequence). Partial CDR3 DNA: TGCAGTGCTAGAGATGTCCGGGGGATAATAGCCAAAAACATT. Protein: CSARDVRGIIAKNI. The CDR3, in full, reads CSARDVRGIIAKNIQYF.

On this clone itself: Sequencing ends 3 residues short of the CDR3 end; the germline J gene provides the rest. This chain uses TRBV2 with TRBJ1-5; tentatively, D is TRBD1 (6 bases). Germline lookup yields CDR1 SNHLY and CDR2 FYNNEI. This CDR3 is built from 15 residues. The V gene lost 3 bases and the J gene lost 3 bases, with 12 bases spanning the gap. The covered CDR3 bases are TGTGCCAGCAGTGACGACAGGTCAATCAATCAGCCC. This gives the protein CASSDDRSINQP. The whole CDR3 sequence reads CASSDDRSINQPQHF.

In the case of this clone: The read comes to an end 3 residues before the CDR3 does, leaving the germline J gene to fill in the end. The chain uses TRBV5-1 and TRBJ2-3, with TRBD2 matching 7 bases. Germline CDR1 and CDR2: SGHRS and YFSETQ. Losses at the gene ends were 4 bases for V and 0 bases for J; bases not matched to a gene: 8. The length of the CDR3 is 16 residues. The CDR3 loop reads CASSTGVGLSTDTQYF. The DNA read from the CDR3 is TGCGCCAGCAGCACCGGGGTGGGACTAAGCACAGATACG.